This is a list of T cell receptor beta chains from one sample in a study of blood T cell repertoires in COVID-19. Clones were sequenced by immunoSEQ multiplex PCR, and TCRdb holds only the in-frame ones, with some missing. The data contain roughly 100,000 clones, around 86% of them singletons. The sequencing input was peripheral blood. These receptors were obtained from a man in his fifties with acute or convalescent COVID-19. CDR3s leave out the opening cysteine and the closing phenylalanine or tryptophan.

v_call,j_call,cdr3_aa
TRBV28,TRBJ1-4,ASSLGTGSFTNEKLF
TRBV7-9,TRBJ1-5,ASSLETGMLGQPQH
TRBV6-5,TRBJ1-1,ASSQRRGNTEAF
TRBV28,TRBJ2-1,ASSLLEKTF
TRBV6-5,TRBJ2-1,ASSYSFVNEQF
TRBV19,TRBJ2-3,ASSVDRGRGDTQY
TRBV15,TRBJ1-5,ATSSDDRGLHQPQH
TRBV27,TRBJ2-1,ASSFPGGEVSYNEQF
TRBV7-7,TRBJ2-3,ASSLGTGEDTQY
TRBV3-1/TRBV3-2,TRBJ1-5,ASSQDTTEGQPQH
TRBV14,TRBJ2-7,ASSQAPDRAKY
TRBV5-6,TRBJ1-1,ASSLNTEAF
TRBV9,TRBJ2-3,ASSVPLGEGEDTQY
TRBV25-1,TRBJ2-7,ASSERVGEQY
TRBV7-8,TRBJ1-1,ASSPKRSNTEAF
TRBV3-1/TRBV3-2,TRBJ2-2,ASSQAGTSGTGELF
TRBV7-9,TRBJ1-2,ASSLADRYYGYT
TRBV19,TRBJ1-1,ASSMRGRGMGTEAF
TRBV28,TRBJ1-1,ASSSFGFGVPEAF
TRBV6-5,TRBJ2-7,ASSYTGTPYYEQY
TRBV4-1,TRBJ2-2,ASSRRQGANGELF
TRBV7-3,TRBJ2-3,ASSPRLSTDTQY
TRBV27,TRBJ2-3,ASSQSVDTQY
TRBV27,TRBJ1-1,ASRGQDGVTEAF
TRBV5-1,TRBJ2-5,ASTPPTGGQETQY
TRBV24-1,TRBJ2-5,ATSAWDRGMEETQY
TRBV28,TRBJ1-3,ASTPSDRTGNTIY
TRBV19,TRBJ2-6,ASRGGNSGANVLT
TRBV7-6,TRBJ1-6,ASSLAGQDNSPLH
TRBV15,TRBJ2-3,ATSRDASSFTDTQY
TRBV7-3,TRBJ2-3,ASSMTGQDTQY
TRBV5-1,TRBJ2-5,ASSLYSRERAY
TRBV10-3,TRBJ2-3,AISSRETDTQY
TRBV5-1,TRBJ2-7,ASSGAGQGAPLQQY
TRBV3-1/TRBV3-2,TRBJ2-1,ASSQDGGKRQF
TRBV5-1,TRBJ1-2,ASSPGQGEGYT
TRBV6-5,TRBJ2-2,ASRQENTGELF
TRBV21-1,TRBJ1-5,ASLTGYQPQH
TRBV3-1/TRBV3-2,TRBJ1-5,ASSQVTGEQPQH
TRBV5-6,TRBJ2-7,ASSFLNSYEQY
TRBV27,TRBJ2-3,ASSFTAGEVGDTQY